This T cell receptor (beta chain) comes out of a study of T cells after yellow fever vaccination. TCRdb re-derived calls from the 5' RACE reads in MiXCR, one entry per CDR3 protein. The sample shows some 300,000 distinct CDR3 sequences, approximately 10% of them seen only once. Study-level results: Contamination of FACS-sorted repertoires by abundant clonotypes from the bulk population could occur. Most clones from primary vaccination were detected again post-booster (just under 97% CD4, around 90% CD8).

To note about this clonotype: Its cognate antigen is unknown.

The TCR was taken from a man between 18 and 29 years old who received the YFV17D yellow fever vaccine. Material: CD4+ T cells sorted from PBMCs, obtained 5 days after the yellow fever booster vaccination.

CDR3 residues: CASSSGQGLAFF. The CDR3 DNA reads TGTGCCAGCAGCTCCGGACAGGGGTTGGCTTTCTTT. The chain links TRBV11-3 to TRBJ1-1; 9 bases are shared with TRBD1. Germline lookup yields CDR1 SGHNT and CDR2 YENEEA. Germline trimming cut 4 bases from V and 11 bases from J; bases unmatched to any gene: 5. This CDR3 spans 12 amino acids. The full variable domain, its missing parts supplied by reference TRBV11-3 and TRBJ1-1, is EAGVVQSPRYKIIEKKQPVAFWCNPISGHNTLYWYLQNLGQGPELLIRYENEEAVDDSQLPKDRFSAERLKGVDSTLKIQPAELGDSAVYLCASSSGQGLAFFGQGTRLTVV.